At least ten counts were recorded for the clone carrying this TCR beta chain. Its antigen is undetermined. This sample stems from a study of T-cell reconstitution after alpha-beta-depleted transplantation in children. Points from the study as a whole: The high TCRbeta diversity at day 60 in some patients came from surviving recipient T cells and thymic progenitors. Most T-cell counts and diversity one year after the transplant came from T cells that were newly produced. At around two months after transplant, the alpha-beta T cells were reportedly derived from several hundred expanded clones that came from non-depleted graft cells.

This sample's TCRbeta library carried unique molecular identifier barcodes. TCRdb analysed the PCR reads with MiXCR anew, one entry per CDR3 protein. The sample lists some 310,000 distinct CDR3 sequences, 23% occurring once. Trimming pared 6 bases from V and 4 bases from J, leaving 5 bases between. The CDR3 totals 11 residues. Sample: PBMCs, mostly from graft donor cells, taken 180 days after TCRalphabeta/CD19-depleted stem cell transplant. This chain joins TRBV12-3 or TRBV12-4 and TRBJ2-3; D gene uncertain. This TCR was recovered from a male patient aged 10-17 years who had a stem cell transplant for acute lymphoblastic leukemia, so the T cells may come from the graft donor. The CDR3 sequence: CASSFSDTQYF. The CDR3 region has the DNA TGTGCCAGCAGCTTTTCAGATACGCAGTATTTT.